Presented here are 28 T cell receptor beta chains from one specimen sequenced in a study of T cell clonality in common variable immunodeficiency. Sequencing used immunoSEQ multiplex PCR; TCRdb keeps in-frame clones, though not all of them. The data show over 50,000 clones, none appearing only once, with less than 4% held by the ten largest. Sequenced input: peripheral blood mononuclear cells. Receptors were obtained from a person between 18 and 75 years old in good health.

In this sample, this clone turned up a few times. The sequenced fragment ends 3 residues before the CDR3 boundary, so the rest is inferred from the germline J gene. The V and J genes are TRBV2 and TRBJ1-4; D might be TRBD1 (6 bases). The CDR3 sequence is 13 residues long. Germline-derived CDR1 and CDR2 are SNHLY and FYNNEI. The DNA read from the CDR3 is TGTGCCAGCCTCCGGACAGTCGGATCACCA. Protein sequence: CASLRTVGSP. The whole CDR3 is CASLRTVGSPLFF.

This clone showed up many times. The read finishes 3 residues shy of the CDR3 end, and the germline J gene is used to complete it. The chain is built from TRBV6-2 or TRBV6-3 and TRBJ1-5, with D maybe TRBD1 (6 bases). The CDR3 runs 17 residues. Germline CDR1 and CDR2: MNHEY and SVGEGT. Between the trimmed V and J ends, which lost 8 bases and 3 bases, there was a span of 23 bases. CDR3 DNA (partial): TGTGCCAGCGGCCTCGCGGCGACAGGATTTACCAATCAGCCC. Protein: CASGLAATGFTNQP. The whole CDR3 protein reads CASGLAATGFTNQPQHF.

Comments on this clone: The read terminates 3 residues before the CDR3 end, so the remaining end is supplied by the germline J gene. The rearrangement links TRBV18 to TRBJ1-1; D possibly corresponds to TRBD1 (6 bases). The CDR3 sequence is 13 residues long. Trimming stripped 1 base from V and 6 bases from J, with 9 bases between. The germline V gene has CDR1 KGHSH and CDR2 LQKENI. The CDR3 sequence: CASSPQGGAEAFF. The DNA read from the CDR3 is TGTGCCAGCTCACCACAAGGGGGAGCTGAA.

This clone was picked up many times. The read terminates 3 residues ahead of where the CDR3 ends, so the germline J gene completes it. The chain links TRBV6-1 to TRBJ2-7, with D tentatively TRBD1 (6 bases). Trimming cost V 0 bases and J 2 bases, with 17 bases left between them. The CDR3 extends over 17 amino acids. Germline-derived CDR1 and CDR2 are MNHNS and SASEGT. The sequenced CDR3 bases are TGTGCCAGCAGTGAAGCTGGTTTTTTAGGGGGAACCTACGAG. Residues: CASSEAGFLGGTYE. The entire CDR3 reads CASSEAGFLGGTYEQYF.

Points on this clone: Read sequence stops 3 residues before the CDR3 end, and the germline J gene provides the missing end. The rearrangement joins TRBV7-9 to TRBJ2-7, with D perhaps matching TRBD2 (5 bases). Germline CDR1 and CDR2: SEHNR and FQNEAQ (reference sequence). V was pared by 2 bases and J by 5 bases, with 13 bases between. The CDR3 covers 14 residues. The CDR3 DNA, read in part, is TGTGCCAGCAGCTTATCGGCTAGCTTGCACGAG. This codes for CASSLSASLHE. The complete CDR3 protein is CASSLSASLHEQYF. Combining the CDR3 with reference TRBV7-9 and TRBJ2-7 gives the whole variable domain DTGVSQNPRHKITKRGQNVTFRCDPISEHNRLYWYRQTLGQGPEFLTYFQNEAQLEKSRLLSDRFSAERPKGSFSTLEIQRTEQGDSAMYLCASSLSASLHEQYFGPGTRLTVT.

In this sample, this clone turned up many times. The read is 3 residues too short to cover the CDR3 end, so that end is filled in from the germline J gene. The V gene is TRBV7-8, the J gene TRBJ2-3; 7 bases align to TRBD2. CDR1 is SGHVS and CDR2 is FQNEAQ in the germline V gene. The CDR3 length is 17 residues. Unmatched junction bases numbered 11, after V lost 5 bases and J lost 0 bases. The sequenced part of the CDR3 DNA is TGTGCCAGCAGCACCCGACTAGCAGCTTACAGCACAGATACG. Translated: CASSTRLAAYSTDT. The full CDR3 is CASSTRLAAYSTDTQYF.

As for this clone: A clone one base away is much larger, so this may be a read error. The DNA ends 3 residues before the CDR3 does, and the rest of the CDR3 is filled in from the germline J gene. The J gene is TRBJ2-3, the V gene TRBV19, with 7 bases identical to TRBD2. The CDR3 loop spans 14 amino acids. Per germline, CDR1 LNHDA and CDR2 SQIVND (reference sequence). CDR3 bases read: TGTGCCAGTAATGATGCGGGAGAGGTGGAGACG. This translates into CASNDAGEVET. The whole CDR3 reads CASNDAGEVETQYF. Using reference TRBV19 and TRBJ2-3 for the parts outside the CDR3, the full variable domain is DGGITQSPKYLFRKEGQNVTLSCEQNLNHDAMYWYRQDPGQGLRLIYYSQIVNDFQKGDIAEGYSVSREKKESFPLTVTSAQKNPTAFYLCASNDAGEVETQYFGPGTRLTVL.

This clone was found a few times. The DNA read from the CDR3 is TGTGCCACCCTCACTAGCGGGAGCCCCAATGAG. It yields the protein CATLTSGSPNE. The entire CDR3 protein reads CATLTSGSPNEQFF. The chain couples TRBV7-9 to TRBJ2-1; 11 bases fit TRBD2. With the read ending 3 residues before the CDR3 end, the germline J gene is used to fill in that end. Per the germline V gene, CDR1 is SEHNR and CDR2 is FQNEAQ (reference sequence). The CDR3 totals 14 residues. Germline trimming cut 10 bases from V and 6 bases from J; bases unmatched to any gene: 8.

This clone was detected many times. CDR3 DNA, as far as it was read: TGTGCCTGGAGTGTTGTCTTGGGGGGACCCCCCTACAATGAG. This gives the protein CAWSVVLGGPPYNE. The CDR3 as a whole reads CAWSVVLGGPPYNEQFF. The V call is TRBV30, the J call TRBJ2-1; possibly TRBD2 for D (6 bases). The read stops 3 residues short of the end of the CDR3; the missing end is completed from the germline J gene. Germline V gene data show CDR1 as GTSNPN and CDR2 as SVGIG (reference sequence). CDR3 size: 17 residues. Trimming shortened V by 0 bases and J by 2 bases, and 17 bases separated the two germline ends.

This clone came up many times. The read terminates 3 residues ahead of where the CDR3 ends, so the germline J gene completes it. The V gene is TRBV5-1, the J gene TRBJ2-3; 8 nucleotides match TRBD2. Germline values: CDR1 SGHRS, CDR2 YFSETQ. The CDR3 covers 18 residues. Germline trimming cut 6 bases from V and 0 bases from J; bases unmatched to any gene: 15. This CDR3 is CASTQWDLAGPSTDTQYF. CDR3 bases read: TGCGCCAGCACCCAGTGGGATTTAGCGGGACCTAGCACAGATACG.

This clone occurred many times. The read stops 3 residues short of the end of the CDR3; the missing end is completed from the germline J gene. The chain is built from TRBV12-5 and TRBJ1-1; possibly TRBD1 for D (5 bases). Per germline, CDR1 LGHNT and CDR2 FRNRAP. Trimming left V 2 bases short and J 4 bases short, with 8 bases between. This CDR3 is built from 13 residues. This CDR3 reads CASGLRGGTEAFF. The sequenced CDR3 bases are TGTGCTAGTGGTTTGAGGGGAGGCACTGAA.

This clone has at least ten counts. The sequenced fragment ends 3 residues before the CDR3 boundary, so the rest is inferred from the germline J gene. J is TRBJ2-5 and V is TRBV2; D perhaps matches TRBD2 (6 bases). This CDR3 comprises 11 residues. V lost 11 bases and J lost 1, with 8 bases in between. From germline, CDR1 is SNHLY and CDR2 FYNNEI. The CDR3 here is CAGGFQETQYF. The CDR3 bases that were read are TGTGCCGGGGGGTTCCAAGAGACC.

This clone was recorded at least ten times. The CDR3 extends 3 residues past the end of the read, so its final part is completed from the germline J gene. The rearrangement uses TRBV29-1 and TRBJ2-4; possible D gene TRBD1, 5 bases. CDR3 length equals 13 residues. V shed 5 bases and J shed 1 base, with 9 bases lying between them. Germline CDR1 is SQVTM and CDR2 is ANQGSEA. CDR3 amino acids: CSVRSGAKNIQYF. The CDR3 bases that were read are TGCAGCGTTCGATCAGGGGCCAAAAACATT.

Ten or more counts support this clone. The observed sequence ends 3 residues before the CDR3 terminus, with the missing tail filled in from the germline J gene. The gene calls are TRBV4-1 and TRBJ2-7; D gene uncertain. The CDR3 runs to 14 residues. V was clipped by 4 bases and J by 0 bases, with 10 bases between them. The germline gives CDR1 MGHRA, CDR2 YSYEKL. CDR3 sequence: CASSLGQSSYEQYF. The sequenced part of the CDR3 DNA is TGCGCCAGCAGCCTAGGGCAGAGCTCCTACGAG.

This clone was seen more than once but under ten times. The observed sequence ends 3 residues before the CDR3 terminus, with the missing tail filled in from the germline J gene. The rearrangement links TRBV19 to TRBJ1-1; a possible D gene is TRBD1 (6 bases). CDR3 length equals 14 residues. CDR1 is LNHDA and CDR2 is SQIVND in the germline V gene (reference sequence). Trimming cost V 5 bases and J 1 base, with 11 bases left between them. The CDR3 DNA, read in part, is TGTGCCAGTAGTTCCCGGACAGCGAACACTGAA. Translated: CASSSRTANTE. The whole CDR3 sequence is CASSSRTANTEAFF.

This clone was detected only a few times. The read ends 3 residues shy of where the CDR3 ends; the end is completed using the germline J gene. The chain combines TRBV7-8 with TRBJ2-7, with TRBD2 matching over 8 bases. Trimming took 7 bases from V and 3 from J; bases not matched to a gene: 11. The germline CDR1 and CDR2 sequences are SGHVS and FQNEAQ. The length of the CDR3 is 15 residues. CDR3 DNA (partial): TGTGCCAGCACCTCGAGCGGGAGCTCCCTCTACGAG. This codes for CASTSSGSSLYE. The whole CDR3 protein reads CASTSSGSSLYEQYF.

This clone was recorded many times. The DNA ends 3 residues before the CDR3 does, and the rest of the CDR3 is filled in from the germline J gene. The chain couples TRBV19 to TRBJ1-1, with TRBD1 identical over 9 bases. Germline V gene data show CDR1 as LNHDA and CDR2 as SQIVND (reference sequence). V lost 3 bases to trimming and J lost 0 bases; unmatched junction nucleotides: 2. The CDR3 is made up of 15 amino acids. The sequenced part of the CDR3 DNA is TGTGCCAGTAGTATCAGGACAGGGGTGAACACTGAA. Its protein is CASSIRTGVNTE. The entire CDR3 protein is CASSIRTGVNTEAFF.

A remark on this clone: Coverage ceases 3 residues before the CDR3 finishes, and the germline J gene fills in the end. This chain connects TRBV2 to TRBJ1-5, with 7 bases fitting TRBD1. Germline lookup yields CDR1 SNHLY and CDR2 FYNNEI. The V and J ends lost 4 bases and 3 bases, in that order; junction bases with no gene match: 12. The CDR3 spans 17 residues. The sequenced CDR3 bases are TGTGCCAGCAGTGTCCCGTCCGCAGGGGGGATCAATCAGCCC. Its translation: CASSVPSAGGINQP. The whole CDR3 region reads CASSVPSAGGINQPQHF.

There are many counts of this clone. The read is 3 residues too short to cover the CDR3 end, so that end is filled in from the germline J gene. The V gene is TRBV19, the J gene TRBJ2-7, with a possible D match to TRBD2 (6 bases). Germline assignment: CDR1 LNHDA and CDR2 SQIVND (reference sequence). This CDR3 has 15 residues. Trimming pared 5 bases from V and 6 bases from J, leaving 20 bases between. CDR3 DNA, as far as it was read: TGTGCCAGTAGTTTTGAGGGGACTCGGGCGGGCGAG. Protein sequence: CASSFEGTRAGE. The entire CDR3 is CASSFEGTRAGEQYF.

The table lists this clone with a few counts. CDR3 DNA (partial): TGTGCCAGCAGCCCTGGGCAGGGCGGAAAA. Its translation is CASSPGQGGK. The complete CDR3 protein is CASSPGQGGKLFF. This chain joins TRBV7-6 and TRBJ1-4, with D possibly TRBD1 on 5 matching bases. The read stops 3 residues short of the end of the CDR3; the missing end is completed from the germline J gene. The germline gives CDR1 SGHVS, CDR2 FNYEAQ. This CDR3 region has 13 residues. V was clipped by 5 bases and J by 10 bases, with 14 bases between them. The whole variable domain, remainder taken from reference TRBV7-6 and TRBJ1-4, is GAGVSQSPRYKVTKRGQDVALRCDPISGHVSLYWYRQALGQGPEFLTYFNYEAQQDKSGLPNDRFSAERPEGSISTLTIQRTEQRDSAMYRCASSPGQGGKLFFGSGTQLSVL.

As regards this clone: The read ends 3 residues early relative to the CDR3; the germline J gene fills the gap. V usage is TRBV7-9 and J usage is TRBJ2-5, with unresolved D. The CDR3 consists of 12 residues. V lost 4 bases to trimming and J lost 1 base, with 4 bases between them. CDR1 is SEHNR and CDR2 is FQNEAQ in the germline V gene (reference sequence). The CDR3 reads CASSSIQETQYF. Incomplete CDR3 DNA: TGTGCCAGCAGCTCCATCCAAGAGACC.

This clone came up many times. The CDR3 DNA, read in part, is TGTGCCAGCTCATCGACAGGGAGGAACACCGGGGAG. Amino acids: CASSSTGRNTGE. The whole CDR3 protein is CASSSTGRNTGELFF. The chain combines TRBV18 with TRBJ2-2, with 7 positions matching TRBD1. The read halts 3 residues ahead of the CDR3 end, with the missing end drawn from the germline J gene. The CDR3 runs to 15 residues. Germline CDR1 KGHSH, CDR2 LQKENI. The ends lost 5 bases at V and 1 base at J; junction bases unmatched: 4. Using reference TRBV18 and TRBJ2-2 for the parts outside the CDR3, the full variable domain is NAGVMQNPRHLVRRRGQEARLRCSPMKGHSHVYWYRQLPEEGLKFMVYLQKENIIDESGMPKERFSAEFPKEGPSILRIQQVVRGDSAAYFCASSSTGRNTGELFFGEGSRLTVL.

This clone was detected many times. Coverage ceases 3 residues before the CDR3 finishes, and the germline J gene fills in the end. The chain uses TRBV7-2 and TRBJ1-2; 7 bases agree with TRBD1. This CDR3 spans 12 amino acids. Germline CDR1 is SGHTA and CDR2 is FQGNSA. The CDR3 DNA, read in part, is TGTGCCAGCAGCCTGACAGGGTGGGGC. As protein: CASSLTGWG. The full CDR3 is CASSLTGWGYTF.

This clone was detected ten times or more. The read ends 3 residues shy of where the CDR3 ends; the end is completed using the germline J gene. The gene calls are TRBV19 and TRBJ2-5; 10 nucleotides agree with TRBD2. The length of the CDR3 is 16 residues. Germline loops: CDR1 LNHDA, CDR2 SQIVND (reference sequence). J was trimmed by 2 bases and V by 5 bases; bases with no gene match: 8. CDR3 DNA (partial): TGTGCCAGTAGTTCTCAAGCGGGAGGGTGGCAAGAGACC. It codes for CASSSQAGGWQET. The CDR3 in its entirety is CASSSQAGGWQETQYF. The full variable domain, completed using reference TRBV19 and TRBJ2-5, is DGGITQSPKYLFRKEGQNVTLSCEQNLNHDAMYWYRQDPGQGLRLIYYSQIVNDFQKGDIAEGYSVSREKKESFPLTVTSAQKNPTAFYLCASSSQAGGWQETQYFGPGTRLLVL.

The sample holds many counts of this clone. The read is 3 residues too short to cover the CDR3 end, so that end is filled in from the germline J gene. The chain is built from TRBV10-3 and TRBJ1-2, with D perhaps matching TRBD1 (5 bases). Trimming pared 0 bases from V and 5 bases from J, leaving 22 bases between. Germline V gene lookup returns CDR1 ENHRY and CDR2 SYGVKD. The CDR3 runs to 18 residues. Partial CDR3 DNA: TGTGCCATCAGTGAGTCGGGGCGCCGCCCTTCCTATGATTATGGC. It codes for CAISESGRRPSYDYG. The CDR3 in its entirety is CAISESGRRPSYDYGYTF.

There are many counts of this clone. The read stops 3 residues short of the end of the CDR3; the missing end is completed from the germline J gene. The chain recombines TRBV2 with TRBJ2-7; a weak D match, TRBD1 (6 bases). Between the trimmed V and J ends, which lost 8 bases and 4 bases, there was a span of 15 bases. The CDR3 is 13 amino acids. Germline assignment: CDR1 SNHLY and CDR2 FYNNEI. The CDR3 spells CASFGTPSYEQYF. The sequenced part of the CDR3 DNA is TGTGCCAGCTTCGGGACACCTAGTTACGAG.

As to this clone: Read sequence stops 3 residues before the CDR3 end, and the germline J gene provides the missing end. This chain connects TRBV20-1 to TRBJ1-1; D might be TRBD1 (5 bases). CDR3 length: 13 amino acids. Trimming left V 2 bases short and J 2 bases short, with 9 bases between. Germline-derived CDR1 and CDR2 are DFQATT and SNEGSKA (reference sequence). The sequenced part of the CDR3 DNA is TGCAGTGCTAGACTGACAGTAAACACTGAA. It specifies CSARLTVNTE. The CDR3 as a whole reads CSARLTVNTEAFF.

There are many counts of this clone. With the read ending 3 residues before the CDR3 end, the germline J gene is used to fill in that end. The chain is built from TRBV7-3 and TRBJ1-6; a possible D gene is TRBD1 (5 bases). The germline V gene has CDR1 SGHTA and CDR2 FQGTGA. V dropped 3 bases and J dropped 9 bases, with 12 bases sitting between them. This CDR3 has 14 amino acids. The sequenced part of the CDR3 DNA is TGTGCCAGCAGCTTCATGGGGGGTTCTTCACCC. Translating it yields CASSFMGGSSP. The complete CDR3 reads CASSFMGGSSPLHF.